This T cell receptor (beta chain) is from a study of T cell changes during pregnancy in multiple sclerosis. Germline V lookup: CDR1 LGHNT, CDR2 FRNRAP. V lost 5 bases, J lost 9 bases, and 5 bases stayed unmatched. The CDR3 contains 14 residues. Data came from immunoSEQ multiplex PCR; TCRdb stores just in-frame clones and leaves some out. This sample has 85,000 to 130,000 clones, with less than 95% found just once. The chain combines TRBV12-5 with TRBJ1-6; 9 nucleotides line up with TRBD1. The source was peripheral blood, collected before pregnancy. The source of this sequence is a female donor with multiple sclerosis, enrolled in a pregnancy study. CDR3 region: CASGLGQGSSPLHF. The CDR3, as DNA: TGTGCTAGTGGTCTAGGACAGGGGTCTTCACCCCTCCACTTT.